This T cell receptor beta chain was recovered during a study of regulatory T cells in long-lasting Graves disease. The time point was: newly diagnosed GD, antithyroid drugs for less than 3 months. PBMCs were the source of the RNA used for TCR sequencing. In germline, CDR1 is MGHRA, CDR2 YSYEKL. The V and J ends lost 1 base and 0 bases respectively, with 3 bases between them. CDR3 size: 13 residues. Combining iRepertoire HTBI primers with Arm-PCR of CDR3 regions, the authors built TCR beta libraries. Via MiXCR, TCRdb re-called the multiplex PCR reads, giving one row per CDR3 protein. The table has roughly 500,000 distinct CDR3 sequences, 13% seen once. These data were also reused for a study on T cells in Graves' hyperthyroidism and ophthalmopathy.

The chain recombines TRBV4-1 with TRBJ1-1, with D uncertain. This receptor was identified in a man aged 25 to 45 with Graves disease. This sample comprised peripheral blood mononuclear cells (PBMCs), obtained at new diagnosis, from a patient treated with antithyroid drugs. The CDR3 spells CASSQVMNTEAFF. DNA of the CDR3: TGCGCCAGCAGCCAAGTCATGAACACTGAAGCTTTCTTT.